A single sample is the source of the 8 T cell receptor beta chains below, sequenced in a study of cytomegalovirus exposure and HLA in healthy donors. Primers included in the PCR were 60 Vbeta and 13 Jbeta primers. TCRdb's table, derived via immunoSEQ multiplex PCR, lists solely in-frame clones and lacks some. Among 190,000 or so clones listed, 80% were seen once. The sample was PBMCs. All receptors come from a boy younger than 18 in good health and CMV-seronegative.

The chain joins TRBV9 to TRBJ1-3, with TRBD1 matching over 7 bases. The germline CDR1 and CDR2 sequences are SGDLS and YYNGEE. The CDR3 length is 14 residues. With 4 bases clipped from V and 3 bases from J, the junction kept 4 bases outside the gene matches. CDR3 nucleotides: TGTGCCAGCAGCTTGACAGGGCTTGGAAACACCATATATTTT. Protein product: CASSLTGLGNTIYF.

This chain links TRBV7-2 with TRBJ2-7; 7 positions agree with TRBD2. V was clipped by 3 bases and J by 0 bases; unmatched bases: 5. Germline V gene data show CDR1 as SGHTA and CDR2 as FQGNSA. The CDR3 sequence is 15 residues long. CDR3: CASSFGGSASYEQYF. For the CDR3, the DNA is TGTGCCAGCAGCTTTGGCGGGAGCGCCTCCTACGAGCAGTACTTC.

The chain couples TRBV6-1 to TRBJ1-1; D may be TRBD1 (6 bases). The CDR3 has 14 amino acids. Germline assignment: CDR1 MNHNS and CDR2 SASEGT. Trimming took 6 bases from V and 4 from J, leaving 15 bases between them. The CDR3 DNA is TGTGCCAGCAGCCTCAGGGGAAGGGTCACTGAAGCTTTCTTT. This translates into CASSLRGRVTEAFF.

The chain has TRBV10-3 and TRBJ2-5; TRBD1 aligns across 7 bases. With V trimmed by 2 bases and J by 5 bases, 11 bases remained unmatched. The CDR3 is 16 amino acids. Germline CDR1 is ENHRY and CDR2 is SYGVKD. The CDR3: CAISEQRGRLQETQYF. The CDR3 DNA is TGTGCCATCAGTGAGCAGAGGGGGCGGTTGCAGGAGACCCAGTACTTC.

This chain joins TRBV7-9 and TRBJ1-1, with 7 bases aligning to TRBD1. CDR1 and CDR2 from the germline V gene are SEHNR and FQNEAQ (reference sequence). V trimming: 5 bases; J trimming: 1 base; junction bases outside the gene matches: 10. The CDR3 spans 16 residues. The CDR3: CASSGVEGARNTEAFF. For the CDR3, the DNA is TGTGCCAGCAGCGGGGTAGAGGGGGCGCGGAACACTGAAGCTTTCTTT.

The rearrangement links TRBV7-3 to TRBJ2-7; TRBD1 agrees at 10 bases. The length of the CDR3 is 15 residues. CDR1 SGHTA and CDR2 FQGTGA come from the germline V gene. V was pared by 2 bases and J by 5 bases, with 6 bases of the junction left unmatched. The CDR3 reads CASSLSRDRGDEQYF. CDR3 nucleotide sequence: TGTGCCAGCAGCTTATCCCGGGACAGGGGCGACGAGCAGTACTTC.

This clone is a singleton in its sample. The rearrangement links TRBV4-2 to TRBJ1-2; the D gene is possibly TRBD1 (6 bases). CDR1 LGHNA and CDR2 YNFKEQ come from the germline V gene. This CDR3 region has 15 residues. Trimming removed 1 base at V and 8 bases at J, with 17 bases between. CDR3 amino acids: CASSQVVRGAEGYTF. The CDR3 coding sequence is TGTGCCAGCAGCCAAGTAGTCAGGGGCGCGGAAGGCTACACCTTC.

This clone was picked up a small number of times. This chain links TRBV7-9 with TRBJ1-4; 8 nucleotides align to TRBD1. The V and J ends lost 1 base and 5 bases, in that order; junction bases with no gene match: 0. The CDR3 is 14 residues long. Germline V gives CDR1 SEHNR, CDR2 FQNEAQ (reference sequence). This CDR3 reads CASSLGQGNEKLFF. As DNA, the CDR3 is TGTGCCAGCAGCTTAGGACAGGGGAATGAAAAACTGTTTTTT.